This TCR beta chain is from a study of T cell responses to AZD1222 COVID-19 vaccine. Study outcomes and limitations: Increased Spike-specific TCR breadth and depth were observed after two AZD1222 doses.

The CDR3 extends over 17 amino acids. The V segment lost 2 bases and the J segment 3 bases; nucleotides outside the gene matches: 10. Germline V gives CDR1 MDHEN, CDR2 SYDVKM. With regard to this clone: Its antigen is currently unknown.

Repertoires were generated with immunoSEQ multiplex PCR, while TCRdb's copy carries only in-frame clones and drops some. The sample lists about 190,000 clones, about 94% occurring once. The V and J genes are TRBV28 and TRBJ2-1; 7 nucleotides line up with TRBD2. The receptor was isolated from an adult in good health. The input for sequencing was peripheral blood, taken on day 0 of AZD1222 vaccination. The CDR3: CASSLLGPSGDYNEQFF. The CDR3, as DNA: TGTGCCAGCAGTTTACTCGGCCCTAGCGGAGACTACAATGAGCAGTTCTTC.